This is a list of T cell receptor beta chains from one sample in a study of blood T cell repertoires in COVID-19. The table came from immunoSEQ multiplex PCR; TCRdb's copy has only in-frame clones and leaves some out. The table lists roughly 190,000 clones, approximately 85% of them singletons. Sample: PBMCs or T cells enriched from blood (not recorded which). The receptors shown here come from a man aged 35-49 years who had recovered from COVID-19. Both conserved end residues are part of each CDR3. The order of the fields is V gene, D gene, clone size, J gene, CDR3 DNA, CDR3 protein. D genes are given only for firm matches. The size of a clone is reported for some rows only, either as once, few or many, or as a class for expanded clones.

TRBV9	.	.	TRBJ1-1	TGTGCCACCTCCCGAGCGGGGCCCGGTACTGAAGCTTTCTTT	CATSRAGPGTEAFF
TRBV30	TRBD1	.	TRBJ1-1	TGTGCCTGGACCAGGGGGGCTGCGCCTGAAGCTTTCTTT	CAWTRGAAPEAFF
TRBV5-5	.	.	TRBJ2-1	TGTGCCAGCAGCTTGGGGGCCCCCTCCTACAATGAGCAGTTCTTC	CASSLGAPSYNEQFF
TRBV5-6	.	.	TRBJ1-5	TGTGCCAGCAGTAGGGGGGGTCAGCCCCAGCATTTT	CASSRGGQPQHF
TRBV10-3	.	.	TRBJ2-1	TGTGCCATCAGTGAGTCGCGGGGTACCTACAATGAGCAGTTCTTC	CAISESRGTYNEQFF
TRBV5-1	TRBD2	.	TRBJ2-1	TGCGCCAGCAGCTCGGAAGCGGGAGTTGGCAATGAGCAGTTCTTC	CASSSEAGVGNEQFF
TRBV19	.	.	TRBJ1-1	TGTGCCAGTAGTCTCGGCACTGAAGCTTTCTTT	CASSLGTEAFF
TRBV20-1	.	.	TRBJ1-1	TGCAGTGCTAGTCGGGAGGGGGGGGGAACTGAAGCTTTCTTT	CSASREGGGTEAFF
TRBV3-1/TRBV3-2	.	.	TRBJ1-5	TGTGCCAGCAGCCAAGACGGCAATCAGCCCCAGCATTTT	CASSQDGNQPQHF
TRBV15	.	.	TRBJ1-2	TGTGCCACCAGCAGACCAACCATTGGGGGCGGTCTGGGCTACACCTTC	CATSRPTIGGGLGYTF
TRBV18	.	.	TRBJ1-3	TGTGCCAGCTCACGTCAGCCGAAATCTCAGGGTATTACGGCCAACACCATATATTTT	CASSRQPKSQGITANTIYF
TRBV18	.	.	TRBJ2-5	TGTGCCAGCTCACCCTCCAGCGGACTCCAAGAGACCCAGTACTTC	CASSPSSGLQETQYF
TRBV10-3	TRBD1	.	TRBJ1-2	TGTGCCGTCCACACAGGGGAAGGAGGCTACACCTTC	CAVHTGEGGYTF
TRBV28	TRBD2	.	TRBJ2-1	TGTGCCAGCTCTGAGTTAGCGGGGTACTACAATGAGCAGTTCTTC	CASSELAGYYNEQFF
TRBV9	.	.	TRBJ2-1	TGTGCCAGCAGCTGGGCGGGTGAGCAGTTCTTC	CASSWAGEQFF
TRBV6-4	TRBD1	.	TRBJ1-1	TGTGCCAGCAGGCCCGACAGGGGGTATGGTGAAGCTTTCTTT	CASRPDRGYGEAFF
TRBV5-6	.	.	TRBJ1-1	TGTGCCAGCAGCTTGAATGGCGGTGAAGCTTTCTTT	CASSLNGGEAFF
TRBV7-8	.	.	TRBJ2-3	TGTGCCAGCAGCTTAAGGTTGGGGGCTAACACAGATACGCAGTATTTT	CASSLRLGANTDTQYF
TRBV19	.	.	TRBJ1-5	TGTGCCAGTAGTTCCCAGGGGATAGGGCAGCCCCAGCATTTT	CASSSQGIGQPQHF
TRBV9	.	.	TRBJ1-2	TGTGCCAGCAGCGTAGAGGGGTCGGGCGCACTTGGCTATGGCTACACCTTC	CASSVEGSGALGYGYTF
TRBV28	.	.	TRBJ1-2	TGTGCCAGCAGTATTTGGGGCACTCCTGGGGTTGGCTACACCTTC	CASSIWGTPGVGYTF
TRBV7-2	.	.	TRBJ2-2	TGTGCCAGCAGCTTAGTCCCTACCAACACCGGGGAGCTGTTTTTT	CASSLVPTNTGELFF
TRBV11-1	.	.	TRBJ1-3	TGTGCCAGCAGCGCAACCAGACTCTCTGGAAACACCATATATTTT	CASSATRLSGNTIYF
TRBV5-6	TRBD2	.	TRBJ2-5	TGTGCCAGCAGCTTGGGGGGACTACCCCTTCACTTGGAGACCCAGTACTTC	CASSLGGLPLHLETQYF
TRBV11-2	TRBD1	.	TRBJ2-7	TGTGCCAGCAGCTTCACCGGGACAGGGAGCTACGAGCAGTACTTC	CASSFTGTGSYEQYF
TRBV5-1	.	.	TRBJ1-2	TGCGCCAGCAGCTTGGAAGGGGACTATGGCTACACCTTC	CASSLEGDYGYTF
TRBV10-1	TRBD1	many	TRBJ1-6	TGCGCCAGCACCCAGCAGGGGGCGCGCAGATTCGTCTCACCCCTCCACTTT	CASTQQGARRFVSPLHF
TRBV28	.	.	TRBJ2-2	TGTGCCAGCAGGTTGCCCCCCTCCAGGACTGGGAGAACCGGGGAGCTGTTTTTT	CASRLPPSRTGRTGELFF
TRBV6-6	TRBD2	.	TRBJ2-7	TGTGCCAGCAGTTACTCTCGCGGGAGGACCTACGAGCAGTACTTC	CASSYSRGRTYEQYF
TRBV19	.	.	TRBJ1-1	TGTGCCAGTAGTATAGGCAGGGCTACTGAAGCTTTCTTT	CASSIGRATEAFF
TRBV5-1	.	.	TRBJ2-3	TGCGCCAGCAGCTCCGGACACCCGAGCACAGATACGCAGTATTTT	CASSSGHPSTDTQYF
TRBV28	TRBD1	.	TRBJ1-4	TGTGCCAGCAGTGAGTGGGGACAGGGGAAAGAAAAACTGTTTTTT	CASSEWGQGKEKLFF
TRBV27	.	.	TRBJ1-1	TGTGCCAGCAGTTTATCGCAGGGCCGGGCTTTCTTT	CASSLSQGRAFF
TRBV2	.	.	TRBJ1-2	TGTGCCAGCGTGGGCAGTGGCTATGGCTACACCTTC	CASVGSGYGYTF
TRBV19	TRBD1	.	TRBJ1-4	TGTGCCAGTAGTATAGACCAGGGGGCGAGGGAAAAACTGTTTTTT	CASSIDQGAREKLFF
TRBV27	.	.	TRBJ2-5	TGTGCCAGCAGTCCCCAGGGAGGAGAGACCCAGTACTTC	CASSPQGGETQYF
TRBV3-1/TRBV3-2	TRBD1	.	TRBJ1-1	TGTGCCAGCAGTATAACAGGGGGAACTGAAGCTTTCTTT	CASSITGGTEAFF
TRBV30	.	.	TRBJ1-2	TGTGCCTGGACGGCAGGGCACTATGGCTACACCTTC	CAWTAGHYGYTF
TRBV12-3/TRBV12-4	.	.	TRBJ1-6	TGTGCCAGCCACAGGACGGCAAGTTCACCCCTCCACTTT	CASHRTASSPLHF
TRBV19	TRBD1	.	TRBJ1-5	TGTGCCAGTAGTAGGGGACAGGGGCTACAGCCCCAGCATTTT	CASSRGQGLQPQHF
TRBV15	TRBD1	.	TRBJ2-3	TGTGCCACCAGCAGAACTGGGACAGGGCAGGCAGATACGCAGTATTTT	CATSRTGTGQADTQYF
TRBV18	.	.	TRBJ1-1	TGTGCCAGCTCACCACGAGACACTCACACTGAAGCTTTCTTT	CASSPRDTHTEAFF
TRBV5-4	TRBD2	.	TRBJ2-1	TGTGCCAGCAGCTTAGGTAGCGGGGTAAGCAATGAGCAGTTCTTC	CASSLGSGVSNEQFF
TRBV7-2	.	few	TRBJ2-7	TGTGCCAGCAGCTCTCGTGGTGCGGAATACGAGCAGTACTTC	CASSSRGAEYEQYF
TRBV29-1	TRBD2	once	TRBJ2-1	TGCAGCGTTTCTAGCGGGAGGGCCTTGGATGAGCAGTTCTTC	CSVSSGRALDEQFF
TRBV28	TRBD2	once	TRBJ2-3	TGTGCCAGCAGTTTGGGACTAGCCGAAGATACGCAGTATTTT	CASSLGLAEDTQYF
TRBV9	TRBD2	.	TRBJ2-1	TGTGCCAGCAGTCATCACACAGCGGGAGAAAACAATGAGCAGTTCTTC	CASSHHTAGENNEQFF
TRBV4-3	TRBD2	.	TRBJ2-3	TGCGCCAGCAGCCAAGTGGCTAGCGGAATTAGCACAGATACGCAGTATTTT	CASSQVASGISTDTQYF
TRBV15	.	.	TRBJ2-3	TGTGCCACCAGCAGAGCTGCGCTACTTCGCACAGATACGCAGTATTTT	CATSRAALLRTDTQYF
TRBV30	.	.	TRBJ1-1	TGTGCCTGGAGTGTGATCTACCCCTTGAACACTGAAGCTTTCTTT	CAWSVIYPLNTEAFF
TRBV5-4	TRBD1	.	TRBJ1-2	TGTGCCAGCAGCTTGATCTTGGGGCAGGGGGCTGGCTACACCTTC	CASSLILGQGAGYTF
TRBV7-6	TRBD2	.	TRBJ2-1	TGTGCCAGCAGCTGGTCTAGCGGGAGGGCAACCTACAATGAGCAGTTCTTC	CASSWSSGRATYNEQFF
TRBV6-5	TRBD2	.	TRBJ2-7	TGTGCCAGCAGTCTGGGGGGGAACTCCTACGAGCAGTACTTC	CASSLGGNSYEQYF
TRBV11-3	.	.	TRBJ1-1	TGTGCCAGCAGCTACGAAAGGGGCACTGAAGCTTTCTTT	CASSYERGTEAFF